The T cell receptor beta chain under discussion was sequenced for a study of PD-1 blockade in mismatch repair-deficient tumors. Study-level background: All were previously treated, progressing patients with around eleven mismatch repair-deficient cancer types.

Generated by immunoSEQ multiplex PCR, the TCRdb table keeps only in-frame clones and is missing some. This table holds 38,000 or so clones, approximately 84% found once. The CDR3 consists of 18 residues. Every patient had mismatch repair deficiency by PCR or immunohistochemistry. The J gene is TRBJ2-5, the V gene TRBV12-2; TRBD1, the table's D call, was not compared with the DNA. TRBV12-2 corresponds to a pseudogene. The sequence came from an adult with mismatch repair-deficient cancer. Sequences were derived from peripheral blood, sampled about 81 weeks after starting pembrolizumab. The CDR3 region is CASRLLIGRGLPQETQYF. CDR3 coding DNA: TGTGCAAGTCGCTTGCTTATAGGCAGGGGGCTGCCCCAAGAGACCCAGTACTTC.